The 32 T cell receptor beta chains given below trace back to one sample, sequenced in a study of blood T cell repertoires in COVID-19. Data came from immunoSEQ multiplex PCR; TCRdb stores just in-frame clones and leaves some out. The data contain 200,000 to 250,000 clones, 70% to 90% of them singletons. Specimen: PBMCs or T cells enriched from blood (not recorded which). The receptors derive from a man aged 30 to 39 who had recovered from COVID-19.

The chain carries TRBV27 and TRBJ1-1; no firm D call. Germline values: CDR1 MNHEY, CDR2 SMNVEV (reference sequence). CDR3 length: 14 amino acids. V dropped 3 bases and J dropped 6 bases, with 14 bases sitting between them. This chain's CDR3 is CASSFEGKRAEAFF. The CDR3 DNA reads as TGTGCCAGCAGTTTCGAGGGAAAGAGGGCTGAAGCTTTCTTT.

This clone was seen only a few times. J is TRBJ1-1 and V is TRBV5-1; the D gene is possibly TRBD1 (6 bases). The germline V gene has CDR1 SGHRS and CDR2 YFSETQ. The CDR3 totals 14 residues. Trimming shortened V by 7 bases and J by 3 bases, and 16 bases separated the two germline ends. DNA for the CDR3: TGCGCCAGCTCCATTGCCCCAGGGGACACTGAAGCTTTCTTT. It yields the protein CASSIAPGDTEAFF.

The gene calls are TRBV12-3 or TRBV12-4 and TRBJ2-7; no definite D call. Trimming took 3 bases from V and 7 from J, leaving 7 bases between them. This CDR3 region has 11 residues. The CDR3 DNA reads TGTGCCAGCAGTTTTTACGGTGAGCAGTACTTC. It yields the protein CASSFYGEQYF.

This clone came up once. This chain links TRBV6-5 with TRBJ1-1; 9 positions agree with TRBD1. The germline V gene has CDR1 MNHEY and CDR2 SVGAGI. This CDR3 has 15 amino acids. J lost 5 bases, V lost 6 bases, and 10 bases had no gene match. CDR3 amino acids: CASSSQGAVGTEAFF. The CDR3 DNA reads TGTGCCAGCAGCTCACAGGGGGCCGTGGGTACTGAAGCTTTCTTT.

This clone was counted a few times. The rearrangement links TRBV28 to TRBJ2-5; D gene uncertain. The ends were cut back, 6 bases at V and 7 bases at J, with 9 bases in the middle. CDR3 size: 11 residues. The germline V gene has CDR1 MDHEN and CDR2 SYDVKM. The CDR3 sequence: CASRAYMTQYF. The CDR3 nucleotides are TGTGCCAGCAGGGCTTACATGACCCAGTACTTC. Combining the CDR3 with reference TRBV28 and TRBJ2-5 gives the whole variable domain DVKVTQSSRYLVKRTGEKVFLECVQDMDHENMFWYRQDPGLGLRLIYFSYDVKMKEKGDIPEGYSVSREKKERFSLILESASTNQTSMYLCASRAYMTQYFGPGTRLLVL.

CDR3 DNA: TGCGCCAGCAGCTTAACAGGGGTGTTTGGTGACACTGAAGCTTTCTTT. It translates to CASSLTGVFGDTEAFF. This chain uses TRBV5-1 with TRBJ1-1, with TRBD1 matching 7 bases. After removal of 2 bases from V and 3 bases from J, the junction contained 10 bases not matched to a gene. The CDR3 sequence is 16 residues long. Per the germline V gene, CDR1 is SGHRS and CDR2 is YFSETQ.

The J gene is TRBJ2-5, the V gene TRBV5-1; D is uncertain. CDR1 SGHRS and CDR2 YFSETQ come from the germline V gene. The V gene lost 0 bases and the J gene lost 5 bases, with 14 bases spanning the gap. The CDR3 covers 15 residues. The CDR3, as DNA: TGCGCCAGCAGCTTGGATATTGGGCATTGGGAGACCCAGTACTTC. Translating gives CASSLDIGHWETQYF.

V gene TRBV28 combines with J gene TRBJ2-1, with D maybe TRBD1 (5 bases). This CDR3 spans 12 amino acids. Germline V CDR1 and CDR2: MDHEN, SYDVKM. The V end lost 6 bases, the J end lost 6 bases, and 9 bases lay between the germline ends. The CDR3 reads CASRETVNEQFF. The CDR3 nucleotides read TGTGCCAGCAGGGAGACAGTCAATGAGCAGTTCTTC.

V gene TRBV16 combines with J gene TRBJ1-6, with TRBD1 identical over 7 bases. The CDR3 totals 23 residues. Germline assignment: CDR1 KGHSY and CDR2 FQNENV. Losses at the gene ends were 1 base for V and 0 bases for J; bases not matched to a gene: 21. CDR3: CASSQWMSRDRRVISSYNSPLHF. The CDR3 nucleotides are TGTGCCAGCAGCCAATGGATGAGCCGGGACAGAAGGGTTATTAGCTCCTATAATTCACCCCTCCACTTT.

The rearrangement links TRBV7-2 to TRBJ2-2; 7 bases are shared with TRBD1. Germline assignment: CDR1 SGHTA and CDR2 FQGNSA. The CDR3 totals 16 residues. With V trimmed by 3 bases and J by 3 bases, 7 bases remained unmatched. This chain's CDR3 is CASSLTGLPHTGELFF. CDR3 nucleotide sequence: TGTGCCAGCAGCTTGACAGGGCTTCCTCACACCGGGGAGCTGTTTTTT.

The rearrangement links TRBV2 to TRBJ2-7; D is unresolved. The CDR3 runs 10 residues. The V gene lost 6 bases and the J gene lost 4 bases, with 4 bases spanning the gap. Looked up from germline, CDR1 is SNHLY and CDR2 is FYNNEI. The CDR3 DNA follows: TGTGCCAGCAGGGAGTACGAGCAGTACTTC. It codes for CASREYEQYF.

The chain recombines TRBV4-2 with TRBJ1-1; 7 bases fit TRBD1. Germline assignment: CDR1 LGHNA and CDR2 YNFKEQ. The CDR3 sequence is 15 residues long. Trimming took 4 bases from V and 1 from J; bases not matched to a gene: 6. CDR3 sequence (DNA): TGTGCCAGCAGCCCGAGGACAGGCGAGAACACTGAAGCTTTCTTT. The encoded protein is CASSPRTGENTEAFF.

V usage is TRBV12-3 or TRBV12-4 and J usage is TRBJ2-2; D might be TRBD2 (6 bases). Trimming shortened V by 6 bases and J by 8 bases, and 7 bases separated the two germline ends. The CDR3 is made up of 11 amino acids. The CDR3 spells CASRGGGELFF. In DNA, the CDR3 is TGTGCCAGCAGGGGGGGTGGGGAGCTGTTTTTT.

The chain employs TRBV28 and TRBJ1-1; TRBD1 matches 10 bases. V lost 7 bases and J lost 5; bases outside the gene matches: 7. The CDR3 spans 14 residues. The germline V gene has CDR1 MDHEN and CDR2 SYDVKM. CDR3 coding DNA: TGTGCCAGCAAACCGGGACAGGGGTGGACTGAAGCTTTCTTT. This gives the protein CASKPGQGWTEAFF.

J is TRBJ2-7 and V is TRBV29-1; a weak D match, TRBD2 (6 bases). Germline lookup yields CDR1 SQVTM and CDR2 ANQGSEA. The CDR3 has 14 amino acids. V was pared by 6 bases and J by 0 bases, with 15 bases between. CDR3: CSVTPRGSSYEQYF. The CDR3 DNA follows: TGCAGCGTCACCCCCCGGGGGTCCTCCTACGAGCAGTACTTC.

The gene calls are TRBV5-1 and TRBJ1-3; 7 positions match TRBD1. Looked up from germline, CDR1 is SGHRS and CDR2 is YFSETQ. This CDR3 comprises 14 residues. V lost 3 bases and J lost 4; bases outside the gene matches: 4. The CDR3 DNA reads as TGCGCCAGCAGCTCCGAGGGGGCAGGAAACACCATATATTTT. It encodes CASSSEGAGNTIYF.

This sequence joins TRBV19 and TRBJ1-5, with D tentatively TRBD1 (5 bases). CDR1 LNHDA and CDR2 SQIVND come from the germline V gene (reference sequence). This CDR3 contains 13 residues. Between the trimmed V and J ends, which lost 6 bases and 7 bases, there was a span of 13 bases. The CDR3 nucleotides read TGTGCCAGTAGGGGACTCAACAGCCAGCCCCAGCATTTT. It codes for CASRGLNSQPQHF.

This chain joins TRBV7-5 and TRBJ2-7; the table's TRBD2 call for D was not verified on the DNA. TRBV7-5 is a pseudogene segment. CDR3 size: 14 residues. The CDR3 protein is CARSSAEGHYEQYF. In DNA, the CDR3 is TGTGCCAGAAGCTCAGCTGAGGGCCATTACGAGCAGTACTTC.

The rearrangement joins TRBV3-1 (or the pseudogene TRBV3-2) to TRBJ2-7; 9 bases align to TRBD1. The CDR3 extends over 14 amino acids. The trim removed 4 bases at V and 2 bases at J, leaving 3 bases unmatched. Germline assignment: CDR1 LGHDT and CDR2 YNNKEL (reference sequence). In nucleotides, the CDR3 is TGTGCCAGCAGCCTCGGGACAGGGACCTACGAGCAGTACTTC. Translated: CASSLGTGTYEQYF.

This clone was counted once. The chain employs TRBV28 and TRBJ1-4; D is perhaps TRBD1 (6 bases). The length of the CDR3 is 14 residues. The V gene lost 7 bases and the J gene lost 4 bases, with 13 bases spanning the gap. The germline V gene encodes CDR1 MDHEN and CDR2 SYDVKM. Here the CDR3 DNA reads TGTGCCAGCATTAGCAGGGGCCGTAATGAAAAACTGTTTTTT. This codes for CASISRGRNEKLFF.

This chain uses TRBV28 with TRBJ2-5; D might be TRBD1 (6 bases). The CDR3 extends over 14 amino acids. V was shortened by 8 bases and J by 5 bases, with 18 bases between the two germline ends. Germline assignment: CDR1 MDHEN and CDR2 SYDVKM. The CDR3 nucleotides read TGTGCCAGCGAGGGGACGACAGGTTGGGAGACCCAGTACTTC. Protein: CASEGTTGWETQYF.

The chain combines TRBV30 with TRBJ1-1; 8 bases map to TRBD1. Germline CDR1 is GTSNPN and CDR2 is SVGIG (reference sequence). The CDR3 length is 14 residues. J was trimmed by 5 bases and V by 0 bases; bases with no gene match: 5. As DNA, the CDR3 is TGTGCCTGGAGTGTAACAGGGGGAGAAACTGAAGCTTTCTTT. Amino acids: CAWSVTGGETEAFF.

This clone was counted once. The chain carries TRBV7-2 and TRBJ2-7; 10 nucleotides line up with TRBD2. Germline CDR1 and CDR2: SGHTA and FQGNSA. With V trimmed by 5 bases and J by 3 bases, 7 bases remained unmatched. This CDR3 comprises 15 residues. As DNA, the CDR3 is TGTGCCAGCAGCCAGCCAGCGGGGGGGCTCTACGAGCAGTACTTC. Protein sequence: CASSQPAGGLYEQYF.

V is TRBV4-3 and J is TRBJ1-6, with D possibly being TRBD1 (5 bases). Looked up from germline, CDR1 is LGHNA and CDR2 is YSLEER. CDR3 length equals 16 residues. V was shortened by 1 base and J by 4 bases, with 11 bases between the two germline ends. CDR3 coding DNA: TGCGCCAGCAGCCAAGGGAGAAGGGGATATAATTCACCCCTCCACTTT. Translation: CASSQGRRGYNSPLHF.

The table lists this clone with a few counts. The chain has TRBV12-5 and TRBJ1-1; no definite D call. Germline V CDR1 and CDR2: LGHNT, FRNRAP. The CDR3 length is 13 residues. Trimming took 1 base from V and 7 from J, leaving 10 bases between them. This CDR3 reads CASGLAGALEAFF. Written as DNA, the CDR3 is TGTGCTAGTGGTTTGGCTGGTGCACTTGAAGCTTTCTTT.

This chain joins TRBV6-5 and TRBJ1-5, with 7 bases that match TRBD1. The CDR3 extends over 14 amino acids. Germline lookup yields CDR1 MNHEY and CDR2 SVGAGI. The J segment lost 5 bases and the V segment lost 2 bases, leaving 3 bases of the junction unmatched. In DNA, the CDR3 is TGTGCCAGCAGTTACAGGGGGCCCGATCAGCCCCAGCATTTT. It specifies CASSYRGPDQPQHF.

V and J are TRBV28 and TRBJ1-2; no firm D call. The CDR3 covers 11 residues. CDR1 is MDHEN and CDR2 is SYDVKM in the germline V gene. V was clipped by 7 bases and J by 6 bases, with 9 bases between them. The CDR3 region has the DNA TGTGCCAGCAAAAACACCCATGGCTACACCTTC. It translates to CASKNTHGYTF.

The chain has TRBV7-2 and TRBJ2-7; 8 nucleotides agree with TRBD2. V dropped 2 bases and J dropped 5; count of bases not matched to a gene: 5. The CDR3 covers 14 residues. Germline V gene sequence: CDR1 SGHTA, CDR2 FQGNSA. The CDR3 DNA reads TGTGCCAGCAGCTTACCGGGAGGGACCCACGAGCAGTACTTC. Its translation: CASSLPGGTHEQYF.

The chain carries TRBV7-2 and TRBJ1-5; D is possibly TRBD1 (5 bases). The germline V gene encodes CDR1 SGHTA and CDR2 FQGNSA. V was shortened by 6 bases and J by 2 bases, with 11 bases between the two germline ends. The CDR3 covers 14 residues. The CDR3 is CASRSGGGNQPQHF. The CDR3 DNA sequence: TGTGCCAGCAGATCTGGAGGGGGCAATCAGCCCCAGCATTTT.

The chain links TRBV28 to TRBJ1-2; D perhaps matches TRBD1 (6 bases). The CDR3 length is 14 residues. V dropped 1 base and J dropped 2 bases, with 8 bases sitting between them. Germline CDR1 and CDR2: MDHEN and SYDVKM. The CDR3: CASSLFQGNYGYTF. CDR3 nucleotides: TGTGCCAGCAGTTTATTCCAGGGGAACTATGGCTACACCTTC.

This clone came up once. The chain links TRBV9 to TRBJ2-7; D is undetermined. V was pared by 3 bases and J by 1 base, with 8 bases between. Germline V CDR1 and CDR2: SGDLS, YYNGEE. The CDR3 runs to 13 residues. CDR3 protein: CASSERGSYEQYF. The CDR3 nucleotides read TGTGCCAGCAGCGAGCGAGGTTCCTACGAGCAGTACTTC. The whole variable domain, remainder taken from reference TRBV9 and TRBJ2-7, is DSGVTQTPKHLITATGQRVTLRCSPRSGDLSVYWYQQSLDQGLQFLIQYYNGEERAKGNILERFSAQQFPDLHSELNLSSLELGDSALYFCASSERGSYEQYFGPGTRLTVT.

The CDR3 loop is CASSRINRGGLETQYF. The CDR3 bases are TGTGCCAGCAGTCGAATAAACCGGGGGGGGCTGGAGACCCAGTACTTC. The J gene is TRBJ2-5, the V gene TRBV28; 8 bases match TRBD2. This CDR3 is built from 16 residues. V was clipped by 5 bases and J by 5 bases; unmatched bases: 13. The germline gives CDR1 MDHEN, CDR2 SYDVKM.